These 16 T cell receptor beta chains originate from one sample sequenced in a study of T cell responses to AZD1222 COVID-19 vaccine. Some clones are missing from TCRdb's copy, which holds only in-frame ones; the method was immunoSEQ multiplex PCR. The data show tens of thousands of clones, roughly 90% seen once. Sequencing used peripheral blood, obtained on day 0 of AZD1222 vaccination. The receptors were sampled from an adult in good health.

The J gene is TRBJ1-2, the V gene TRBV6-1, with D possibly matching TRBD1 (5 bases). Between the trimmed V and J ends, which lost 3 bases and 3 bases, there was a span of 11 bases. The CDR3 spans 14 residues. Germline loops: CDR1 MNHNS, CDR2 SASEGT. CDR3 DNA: TGTGCCAGCAGTGAGCCGGGACGGGACTATGGCTACACCTTC. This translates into CASSEPGRDYGYTF.

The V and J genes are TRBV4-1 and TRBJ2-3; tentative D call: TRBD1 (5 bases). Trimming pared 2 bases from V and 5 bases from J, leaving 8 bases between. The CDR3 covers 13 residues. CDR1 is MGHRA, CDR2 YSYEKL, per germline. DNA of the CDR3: TGCGCCAGCAGCCAACAGGGTGGAGATACGCAGTATTTT. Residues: CASSQQGGDTQYF.

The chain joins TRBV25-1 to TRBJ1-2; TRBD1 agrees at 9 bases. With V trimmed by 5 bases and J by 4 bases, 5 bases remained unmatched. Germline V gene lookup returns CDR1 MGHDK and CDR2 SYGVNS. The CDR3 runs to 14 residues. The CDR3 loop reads CASSRGQGSYGYTF. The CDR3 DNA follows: TGTGCCAGCAGTCGTGGACAGGGGAGCTATGGCTACACCTTC.

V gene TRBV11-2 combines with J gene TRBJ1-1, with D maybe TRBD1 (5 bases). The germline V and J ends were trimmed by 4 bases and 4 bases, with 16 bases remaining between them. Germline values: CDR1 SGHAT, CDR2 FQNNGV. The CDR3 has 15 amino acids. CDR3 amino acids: CASSSEMGVGTEAFF. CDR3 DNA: TGTGCCAGCAGCTCGGAAATGGGGGTGGGCACTGAAGCTTTCTTT.

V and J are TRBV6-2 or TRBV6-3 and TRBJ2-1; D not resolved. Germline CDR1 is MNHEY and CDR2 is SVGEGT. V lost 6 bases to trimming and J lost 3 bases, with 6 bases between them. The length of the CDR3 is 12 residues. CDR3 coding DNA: TGTGCCAGCAGCCGTAACTACAATGAGCAGTTCTTC. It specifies CASSRNYNEQFF.

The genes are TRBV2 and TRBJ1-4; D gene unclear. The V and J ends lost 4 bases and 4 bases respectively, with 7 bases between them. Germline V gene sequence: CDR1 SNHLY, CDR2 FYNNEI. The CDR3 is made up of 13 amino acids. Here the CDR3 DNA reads TGTGCCAGCAGTGCGAGGCTTAATGAAAAACTGTTTTTT. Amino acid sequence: CASSARLNEKLFF.

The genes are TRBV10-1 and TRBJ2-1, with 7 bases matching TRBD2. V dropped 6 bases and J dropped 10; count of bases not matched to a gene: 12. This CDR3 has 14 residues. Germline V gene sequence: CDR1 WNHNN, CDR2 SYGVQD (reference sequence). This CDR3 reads CASSGTTRGGEQFF. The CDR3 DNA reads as TGCGCCAGCAGCGGGACTACCCGGGGAGGGGAGCAGTTCTTC.

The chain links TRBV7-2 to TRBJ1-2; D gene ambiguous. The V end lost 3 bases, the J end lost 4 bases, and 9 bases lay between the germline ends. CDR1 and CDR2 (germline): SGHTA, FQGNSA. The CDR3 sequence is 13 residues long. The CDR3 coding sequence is TGTGCCAGCAGCTTGGGAACCCTCTATGGCTACACCTTC. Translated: CASSLGTLYGYTF.

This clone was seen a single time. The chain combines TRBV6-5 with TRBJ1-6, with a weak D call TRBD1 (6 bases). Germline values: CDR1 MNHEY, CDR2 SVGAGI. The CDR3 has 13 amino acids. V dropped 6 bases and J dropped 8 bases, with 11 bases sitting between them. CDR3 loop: CASRDRKDSPLHF. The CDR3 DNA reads TGTGCCAGCAGAGACAGGAAGGATTCACCCCTCCACTTT.

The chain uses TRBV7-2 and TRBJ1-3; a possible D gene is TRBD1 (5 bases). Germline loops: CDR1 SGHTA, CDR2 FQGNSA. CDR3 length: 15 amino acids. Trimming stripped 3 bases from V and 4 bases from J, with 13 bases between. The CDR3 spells CASSFVRGSGNTIYF. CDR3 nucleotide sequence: TGTGCCAGCAGCTTCGTAAGGGGTTCAGGAAACACCATATATTTT.

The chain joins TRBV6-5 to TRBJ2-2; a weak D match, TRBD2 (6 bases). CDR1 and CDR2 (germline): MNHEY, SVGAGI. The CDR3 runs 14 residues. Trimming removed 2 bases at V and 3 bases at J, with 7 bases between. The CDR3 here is CASSYGDYTGELFF. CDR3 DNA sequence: TGTGCCAGCAGTTACGGGGACTACACCGGGGAGCTGTTTTTT.

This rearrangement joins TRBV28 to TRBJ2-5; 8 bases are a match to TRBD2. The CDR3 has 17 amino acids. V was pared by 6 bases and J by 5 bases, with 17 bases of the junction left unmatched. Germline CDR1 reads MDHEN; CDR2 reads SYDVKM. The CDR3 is CASSVGGLAGGRETQYF. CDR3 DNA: TGTGCCAGCAGCGTGGGGGGTCTGGCGGGAGGAAGGGAGACCCAGTACTTC.

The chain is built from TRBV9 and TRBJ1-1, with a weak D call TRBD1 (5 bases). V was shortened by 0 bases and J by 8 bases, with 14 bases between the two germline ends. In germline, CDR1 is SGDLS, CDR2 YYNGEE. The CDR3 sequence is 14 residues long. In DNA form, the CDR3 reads TGTGCCAGCAGCGTAGCCATAGATGGGACGGAAGCTTTCTTT. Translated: CASSVAIDGTEAFF.

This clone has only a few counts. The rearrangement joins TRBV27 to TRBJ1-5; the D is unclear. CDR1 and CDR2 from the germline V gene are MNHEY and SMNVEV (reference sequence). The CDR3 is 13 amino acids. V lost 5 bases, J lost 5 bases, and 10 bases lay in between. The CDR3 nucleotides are TGTGCCAGCAGTCCCCGGTGGGATCAGCCCCAGCATTTT. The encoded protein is CASSPRWDQPQHF.

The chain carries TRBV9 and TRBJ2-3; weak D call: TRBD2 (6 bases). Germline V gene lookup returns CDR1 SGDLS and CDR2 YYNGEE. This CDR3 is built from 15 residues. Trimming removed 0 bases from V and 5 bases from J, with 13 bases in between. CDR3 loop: CASSVGAGSLDTQYF. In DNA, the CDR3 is TGTGCCAGCAGCGTAGGGGCGGGATCCCTAGATACGCAGTATTTT.

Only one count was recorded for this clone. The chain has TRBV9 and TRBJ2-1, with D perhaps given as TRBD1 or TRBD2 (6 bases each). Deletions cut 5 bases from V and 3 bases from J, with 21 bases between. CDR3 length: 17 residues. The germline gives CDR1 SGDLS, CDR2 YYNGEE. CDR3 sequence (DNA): TGTGCCAGCAGTTTAAGAAGGGGGGAGACTAACTACAATGAGCAGTTCTTC. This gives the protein CASSLRRGETNYNEQFF.